This TCR beta chain was captured in a study of blood T cell repertoires in COVID-19. The repertoire was sequenced with immunoSEQ multiplex PCR; TCRdb's copy has only in-frame clones and lacks some. The sample records around 190,000 clones, about 88% being singletons. This CDR3 is 15 amino acids long. The germline gives CDR1 SEHNR, CDR2 FQNEAQ (reference sequence). V was clipped by 5 bases and J by 2 bases, with 16 bases between them. The clonotype comes from a man aged 45-60 years with COVID-19, enrolled during active disease. What was sequenced was peripheral blood. The chain uses TRBV7-9 and TRBJ2-7; D may be TRBD1 (6 bases). The CDR3 spells CASSPRGFVTYEQYF. Written as DNA, the CDR3 is TGTGCCAGCAGCCCCAGGGGATTCGTTACCTACGAGCAGTACTTC.